These T cell receptor beta chains were read from a single sample in a study of early T cells in non-severe SARS-CoV-2 infection. TCRdb reprocessed the 5' RACE reads via MiXCR and lists one record per CDR3 protein. The repertoire consists of 55,000 to 70,000 distinct CDR3 sequences, with approximately 12% occurring once and the leading ten covering approximately 4.8%. The sequencing input was whole blood. The receptor set was obtained from an adult who was a healthcare worker with PCR-confirmed SARS-CoV-2 infection or an uninfected control (not recorded which). Both conserved end residues are part of each CDR3. D genes are given only for firm matches. Rows may omit the clone size; those that give it use once, few, many or a size class.

TRBV10-3,NA,medium-sized,TRBJ1-5,CAISEDSTNQPQHF,TGTGCCATCAGTGAGGACAGCACCAATCAGCCCCAGCATTTT
TRBV7-9,NA,NA,TRBJ1-2,CASSLVGRADGYTF,TGTGCCAGCAGCTTAGTGGGCAGGGCGGACGGCTACACCTTC
TRBV3-1,TRBD2,many,TRBJ2-2,CATAGAGELFF,TGTGCCACTGCGGGAGCCGGGGAGCTGTTTTTT
TRBV7-3,TRBD2,few,TRBJ2-2,CASSPGTSGPTGELFF,TGTGCCAGCAGCCCCGGGACTAGCGGGCCCACCGGGGAGCTGTTTTTT
TRBV7-9,TRBD1,NA,TRBJ2-7,CASSIGRGNHEQYF,TGTGCCAGCTCCATTGGCAGGGGGAACCACGAGCAGTACTTC
TRBV28,TRBD1,many,TRBJ1-6,CASCGGGVVSPLHF,TGTGCCAGTTGTGGAGGGGGCGTCGTTTCACCCCTCCACTTT
TRBV28,NA,many,TRBJ1-5,CASKAVYSNQPQHF,TGTGCCAGCAAGGCGGTGTATAGCAATCAGCCCCAGCATTTT
TRBV29-1,NA,NA,TRBJ2-5,CSVVVHQETQYF,TGCAGCGTTGTCGTACACCAAGAGACCCAGTACTTC
TRBV20-1,TRBD1,few,TRBJ2-6,CSARDMQGESGANVLTF,TGCAGTGCTAGAGATATGCAGGGGGAGTCTGGGGCCAACGTCCTGACTTTC
TRBV18,NA,NA,TRBJ1-4,CASSPIAQGHEKLFF,TGTGCCAGCTCACCTATTGCACAGGGACATGAAAAACTGTTTTTT
TRBV5-1,NA,many,TRBJ2-2,CASSVTWGGELFF,TGCGCCAGCAGCGTGACGTGGGGCGGGGAGCTGTTTTTT
TRBV11-2,TRBD1,many,TRBJ2-2,CASSPAGSGQGVTGELFF,TGTGCCAGCAGCCCCGCGGGGTCGGGACAGGGTGTAACGGGGGAGCTGTTTTTT
TRBV6-5,NA,NA,TRBJ1-6,CASSRTSASPLHF,TGTGCCAGCAGTCGTACCTCGGCTTCACCCCTCCACTTT
TRBV7-9,NA,many,TRBJ2-1,CASSLMSPDPYNEQFF,TGTGCCAGCAGCTTAATGTCCCCCGACCCATACAATGAGCAGTTCTTC
TRBV29-1,NA,few,TRBJ1-1,CSVVDPNTEAFF,TGCAGCGTCGTGGACCCGAACACTGAAGCTTTCTTT
TRBV18,NA,NA,TRBJ2-5,CASSPPGRFQETQYF,TGTGCCAGCTCACCACCCGGCAGATTCCAAGAGACCCAGTACTTC
TRBV7-9,NA,NA,TRBJ2-5,CASIDGSQETQYF,TGTGCCAGCATCGACGGGAGTCAAGAGACCCAGTACTTC
TRBV30,NA,NA,TRBJ2-7,CAWEGGTYEQYF,TGTGCCTGGGAGGGGGGTACCTACGAGCAGTACTTC
TRBV5-1,NA,NA,TRBJ2-5,CASSEGLEYQETQYF,TGCGCCAGCAGCGAAGGATTGGAGTATCAAGAGACCCAGTACTTC
TRBV29-1,NA,NA,TRBJ1-1,CSVDRQVNTEAFF,TGCAGCGTAGATAGACAGGTCAACACTGAAGCTTTCTTT
TRBV7-9,NA,many,TRBJ1-2,CASSTTAGSYGYTF,TGTGCCAGCAGCACTACGGCCGGGAGTTATGGCTACACCTTC
TRBV4-1,TRBD2,many,TRBJ2-1,CASSQGTSGRFVHNEQFF,TGCGCCAGCAGCCAGGGTACTAGCGGGAGATTCGTACACAATGAGCAGTTCTTC
TRBV9,TRBD1,few,TRBJ2-3,CASSLSGGGTDTQYF,TGTGCCAGCAGCTTATCAGGGGGTGGCACAGATACGCAGTATTTT
TRBV5-1,NA,NA,TRBJ2-2,CASSSRNTGELFF,TGCGCCAGCAGCTCCAGAAACACCGGGGAGCTGTTTTTT
TRBV6-5,TRBD1,NA,TRBJ1-2,CASSSGDRGLSGYTF,TGTGCCAGCAGTTCCGGGGACAGGGGGCTCTCTGGCTACACCTTC
TRBV12-3/TRBV12-4,NA,few,TRBJ1-5,CASSLSRGPLFNQPQHF,TGTGCCAGCAGCTTATCCCGGGGCCCACTTTTCAATCAGCCCCAGCATTTT
TRBV28,NA,many,TRBJ1-4,CASSAQGYEKLFF,TGTGCCAGCAGTGCCCAGGGTTACGAAAAACTGTTTTTT
TRBV15,NA,many,TRBJ2-5,CATSREGEETQYF,TGTGCCACCAGCAGAGAAGGTGAGGAGACCCAGTACTTC
TRBV7-7,TRBD1,many,TRBJ2-2,CASSPQTGMNTGELFF,TGTGCCAGCAGCCCCCAGACAGGGATGAACACCGGGGAGCTGTTTTTT
TRBV28,NA,NA,TRBJ1-2,CASSFSGGYTF,TGTGCCAGCAGTTTCTCCGGCGGCTACACCTTC
TRBV6-2/TRBV6-3,NA,many,TRBJ2-3,CASSYGLADTDTQYF,TGTGCCAGCAGTTACGGTTTAGCCGACACAGATACGCAGTATTTT